The 30 T cell receptor beta chains below come from one sample, sequenced in a study of early T cells in non-severe SARS-CoV-2 infection. MiXCR was run by TCRdb on the 5' RACE reads, yielding one entry per CDR3 protein. There are 20,000 to 25,000 distinct CDR3 sequences in the sample; roughly 5.6% occur only once, and roughly 15% lies in the top ten. This specimen consisted of whole blood, obtained at baseline. These receptors originate from an adult who was a healthcare worker with PCR-confirmed SARS-CoV-2 infection or an uninfected control (not recorded which).

The sample holds a few counts of this clonotype. V is TRBV6-2 or TRBV6-3 and J is TRBJ2-4; perhaps D is TRBD1 or TRBD2 (5 bases each). CDR3 length: 13 amino acids. V lost 5 bases, J lost 13 bases, and 18 bases lay in between. Germline V lookup: CDR1 MNHEY, CDR2 SVGEGT. CDR3 sequence: CASSRGDLIIQYF. DNA for the CDR3: TGTGCCAGCAGTAGAGGGGACCTCATTATCCAGTACTTC.

The chain has TRBV13 and TRBJ2-2; no clear D gene. Germline V gene data show CDR1 as PRHDT and CDR2 as FYEKMQ (reference sequence). The CDR3 sequence is 15 residues long. V shed 4 bases and J shed 1 base, with 10 bases lying between them. The CDR3 region has the DNA TGTGCCAGCAGCTCAGCGACACAGAACACCGGGGAGCTGTTTTTT. The encoded protein is CASSSATQNTGELFF.

This clonotype turned up a few times. This chain connects TRBV7-3 to TRBJ2-5; unclear D gene. This CDR3 has 13 amino acids. The germline V gene encodes CDR1 SGHTA and CDR2 FQGTGA. V was pared by 3 bases and J by 2 bases, with 7 bases between. The chain's CDR3 is CASSLGWQETQYF. CDR3 DNA: TGTGCCAGCAGCTTGGGGTGGCAAGAGACCCAGTACTTC.

This clonotype was seen a few times. This chain joins TRBV2 and TRBJ2-2, with D perhaps given as TRBD1 or TRBD2 (6 bases each). Germline CDR1 is SNHLY and CDR2 is FYNNEI. This CDR3 has 16 amino acids. Deletions cut 6 bases from V and 2 bases from J, with 16 bases between. CDR3 DNA sequence: TGTGCCAGCAGCGCCTCGGGGGCCTCTAACACCGGGGAGCTGTTTTTT. Its translation: CASSASGASNTGELFF.

This clonotype was seen only a few times. V gene TRBV12-3 or TRBV12-4 combines with J gene TRBJ1-1; no reliable D call. V gave up 3 bases and J gave up 1 base, with 6 bases separating them. The CDR3 totals 13 residues. The CDR3 region is CASSFGGNTEAFF. The CDR3 bases are TGTGCCAGCAGTTTTGGCGGGAACACTGAAGCTTTCTTT.

This clonotype was counted only a few times. The chain joins TRBV6-5 to TRBJ2-5; D may be TRBD2 (5 bases). The CDR3 runs to 13 residues. Deletions cut 0 bases from V and 3 bases from J, with 5 bases between. The germline gives CDR1 MNHEY, CDR2 SVGAGI. CDR3 region: CASSYSGEETQYF. The CDR3 coding sequence is TGTGCCAGCAGTTACTCCGGGGAAGAGACCCAGTACTTC.

The chain is built from TRBV2 and TRBJ1-1, with a weak D call TRBD1 (6 bases). The germline V gene has CDR1 SNHLY and CDR2 FYNNEI. The CDR3 has 14 residues. V was clipped by 5 bases and J by 0 bases, with 10 bases between them. The CDR3 here is CASSPTGLNTEAFF. The CDR3 nucleotides are TGTGCCAGCAGTCCGACAGGCTTGAACACTGAAGCTTTCTTT.

The sample holds many counts of this clonotype. The V and J genes are TRBV7-8 and TRBJ2-2, with D possibly TRBD1 on 6 matching bases. V lost 2 bases to trimming and J lost 7 bases, with 8 bases between them. Looked up from germline, CDR1 is SGHVS and CDR2 is FQNEAQ. This CDR3 has 13 residues. DNA for the CDR3: TGTGCCAGCAGCTTACAGGGGTACGGGGAGCTGTTTTTT. Its protein is CASSLQGYGELFF.

This clonotype was seen repeatedly, ten times or more. V is TRBV20-1 and J is TRBJ2-1; D perhaps matches TRBD2 (7 bases). The V end lost 5 bases, the J end lost 9 bases, and 20 bases lay between the germline ends. The CDR3 has 14 amino acids. Germline V gene lookup returns CDR1 DFQATT and CDR2 SNEGSKA (reference sequence). CDR3 DNA sequence: TGCAGTGCTCAGGGCGGGGGCCTCTTCAGTGAGCAGTTCTTC. Translated, it gives CSAQGGGLFSEQFF.

V gene TRBV19 combines with J gene TRBJ1-4, with 8 bases identical to TRBD1. This CDR3 spans 16 amino acids. J was trimmed by 3 bases and V by 4 bases; bases with no gene match: 7. Germline loops: CDR1 LNHDA, CDR2 SQIVND (reference sequence). The CDR3 sequence is CASSSRQGAPNEKLFF. In DNA form, the CDR3 reads TGTGCCAGTAGTAGCAGGCAGGGGGCACCTAATGAAAAACTGTTTTTT.

V is TRBV6-2 or TRBV6-3 and J is TRBJ2-3, with 8 nucleotides matching TRBD2. The germline V gene encodes CDR1 MNHEY and CDR2 SVGEGT. With 4 bases clipped from V and 0 bases from J, the junction kept 3 bases outside the gene matches. This CDR3 is built from 15 residues. For the CDR3, the DNA is TGTGCCAGCAGTTCGGCGGGGGGTAGCACAGATACGCAGTATTTT. Translated, it gives CASSSAGGSTDTQYF.

A few counts support this clonotype. The CDR3 DNA sequence: TGTGCCAGCAGTTACCCCGGGGGAAGTGAGCAGTTCTTC. Translating gives CASSYPGGSEQFF. The chain recombines TRBV6-5 with TRBJ2-1; perhaps TRBD2 as D (6 bases). CDR3 length: 13 residues. Per the germline V gene, CDR1 is MNHEY and CDR2 is SVGAGI. The V gene lost 2 bases and the J gene lost 9 bases, with 11 bases spanning the gap.

This clonotype was recorded at least ten times. The genes are TRBV9 and TRBJ2-3, with D possibly being TRBD1 or TRBD2 (6 bases each). The CDR3 spans 14 residues. The ends were cut back, 7 bases at V and 3 bases at J, with 15 bases in the middle. Looked up from germline, CDR1 is SGDLS and CDR2 is YYNGEE. The CDR3 DNA is TGTGCCAGCGGGGGGCCCGGGCAGACAGATACGCAGTATTTT. It encodes CASGGPGQTDTQYF.

Worth noting for this clonotype: Germline is not matched at one junction end, which may reflect a read error. The chain couples TRBV10-2 to TRBJ1-1; D not resolved. This CDR3 has 13 amino acids. CDR1 and CDR2 (germline): WSHSY, SAAADI. CDR3 sequence: CASSESVNTEASF. The DNA of the CDR3 is TGCGCCAGCAGTGAGTCCGTGAACACTGAAGCTTCCTTT.

A few counts support this clonotype. The chain joins TRBV5-6 to TRBJ1-6; D ambiguous. V was clipped by 4 bases and J by 7 bases, with 9 bases between them. Germline lookup yields CDR1 SGHDT and CDR2 YYEEEE. The CDR3 loop spans 13 amino acids. As DNA, the CDR3 is TGTGCCAGCAGCCAGTGGGAGAATTCACCCCTCCACTTT. Translating it yields CASSQWENSPLHF.

J is TRBJ2-7 and V is TRBV6-6; D call uncertain. The V end lost 7 bases, the J end lost 4 bases, and 11 bases lay between the germline ends. The CDR3 spans 12 residues. Germline CDR1 is MNHNY and CDR2 is SVGAGI (reference sequence). CDR3 sequence reads: CASKSLGYEQYF. The CDR3 nucleotides are TGTGCCAGCAAAAGCTTAGGATACGAGCAGTACTTC.

In its sample, this clonotype was seen many times. The gene calls are TRBV5-6 and TRBJ2-2; D is undetermined. This CDR3 is 15 amino acids long. The germline CDR1 and CDR2 sequences are SGHDT and YYEEEE. V lost 0 bases, J lost 0 bases, and 6 bases lay in between. The CDR3 DNA reads as TGTGCCAGCAGCTTGGGGCCGCCGAACACCGGGGAGCTGTTTTTT. Translating it yields CASSLGPPNTGELFF.

The chain recombines TRBV19 with TRBJ2-4; D is perhaps TRBD1 (6 bases). From germline, CDR1 is LNHDA and CDR2 SQIVND (reference sequence). The CDR3 has 14 residues. The ends were cut back, 2 bases at V and 6 bases at J, with 11 bases in the middle. DNA of the CDR3: TGTGCCAGTAGTATACGGACAGAAGCAAACATTCAGTACTTC. Translated: CASSIRTEANIQYF. Looking up the rest from reference TRBV19 and TRBJ2-4 gives the full variable domain: DGGITQSPKYLFRKEGQNVTLSCEQNLNHDAMYWYRQDPGQGLRLIYYSQIVNDFQKGDIAEGYSVSREKKESFPLTVTSAQKNPTAFYLCASSIRTEANIQYFGAGTRLSVL.

By share of the sample, this clonotype is medium-sized (0.01 to 0.1%). This sequence joins TRBV7-3 and TRBJ1-1, with D unresolved. The CDR3 is 18 amino acids. V lost 2 bases and J lost 0, with 19 bases in between. CDR1 and CDR2 from the germline V gene are SGHTA and FQGTGA. The CDR3 region is CASSLQLTGPSMNTEAFF. The CDR3 bases are TGTGCCAGCAGCTTACAACTAACCGGGCCCTCGATGAACACTGAAGCTTTCTTT.

This clonotype was counted at least ten times. In DNA, the CDR3 is TGTGCCATCAGTTACAGGGCTTCTGGAAACACCATATATTTT. Its protein is CAISYRASGNTIYF. V is TRBV10-3 and J is TRBJ1-3, with D tentatively TRBD1 (6 bases). Germline CDR1 and CDR2: ENHRY and SYGVKD. V lost 5 bases, J lost 1 base, and 9 bases lay in between. The CDR3 runs to 14 residues.

A few counts support this clonotype. The V call is TRBV10-1, the J call TRBJ2-1; D is perhaps TRBD2 (6 bases). The CDR3 has 17 amino acids. CDR1 is WNHNN and CDR2 is SYGVQD in the germline V gene (reference sequence). V was pared by 3 bases and J by 5 bases, with 20 bases between. The CDR3 loop reads CASSDPQTGVEDNEQFF. DNA of the CDR3: TGCGCCAGCAGTGACCCTCAAACGGGGGTCGAGGACAATGAGCAGTTCTTC.

The V call is TRBV19, the J call TRBJ2-7; weak D call: TRBD1 (6 bases). CDR3 length: 14 amino acids. From germline, CDR1 is LNHDA and CDR2 SQIVND (reference sequence). V lost 8 bases and J 1 base, leaving 15 bases between the germline ends. CDR3 sequence: CASRQVGTSYEQYF. In DNA, the CDR3 is TGTGCCAGTCGACAGGTAGGAACGTCCTACGAGCAGTACTTC.

By sample fraction, this clonotype is medium-sized (0.01 to 0.1%). This chain uses TRBV29-1 with TRBJ1-3; 7 bases are a match to TRBD1. There are 13 residues in the CDR3. Germline V lookup: CDR1 SQVTM, CDR2 ANQGSEA. The trim removed 4 bases at V and 2 bases at J, leaving 2 bases unmatched. CDR3 loop: CSVGDRAGNTIYF. Here the CDR3 DNA reads TGCAGCGTTGGAGACAGGGCTGGAAACACCATATATTTT.

This clonotype was counted many times. As DNA, the CDR3 is TGTGCCAGCAGGCCTAAACAGGGGCCTAACTATGGCTACACCTTC. Its translation is CASRPKQGPNYGYTF. The chain uses TRBV7-9 and TRBJ1-2; 7 nucleotides line up with TRBD1. Germline assignment: CDR1 SEHNR and CDR2 FQNEAQ (reference sequence). The CDR3 has 15 amino acids. Trimming took 6 bases from V and 0 from J; bases not matched to a gene: 7.

This clonotype has just a few counts. This chain links TRBV7-3 with TRBJ2-1; TRBD2 matches at 7 bases. Germline trimming cut 7 bases from V and 2 bases from J; bases unmatched to any gene: 8. Germline lookup yields CDR1 SGHTA and CDR2 FQGTGA. The CDR3 is made up of 15 amino acids. CDR3 nucleotides: TGTGCCAGCACCCTCTGGGGGGGGACCTACAATGAGCAGTTCTTC. Amino acid sequence: CASTLWGGTYNEQFF.

This chain uses TRBV27 with TRBJ2-6; perhaps TRBD2 as D (5 bases). V gave up 2 bases and J gave up 2 bases, with 13 bases separating them. Per germline, CDR1 MNHEY and CDR2 SMNVEV (reference sequence). The CDR3 has 17 amino acids. CDR3 coding DNA: TGTGCCAGCAGTTTAACGCTCGGACTCACTGGGGCCAACGTCCTGACTTTC. Its translation is CASSLTLGLTGANVLTF. Combining the CDR3 with reference TRBV27 and TRBJ2-6 gives the whole variable domain EAQVTQNPRYLITVTGKKLTVTCSQNMNHEYMSWYRQDPGLGLRQIYYSMNVEVTDKGDVPEGYKVSRKEKRNFPLILESPSPNQTSLYFCASSLTLGLTGANVLTFGAGSRLTVL.

This clonotype was observed a handful of times. The chain couples TRBV5-1 to TRBJ2-1; 7 nucleotides line up with TRBD1. Per the germline V gene, CDR1 is SGHRS and CDR2 is YFSETQ. V was pared by 0 bases and J by 8 bases, with 8 bases of the junction left unmatched. The CDR3 loop spans 15 amino acids. CDR3 in amino acids: CASSLEHRGSDEQFF. The CDR3 bases are TGCGCCAGCAGCTTGGAACACAGGGGAAGCGATGAGCAGTTCTTC.

This clonotype showed up many times. The chain recombines TRBV7-8 with TRBJ2-3; TRBD1 aligns across 10 bases. This CDR3 comprises 15 residues. The trim removed 5 bases at V and 6 bases at J, leaving 8 bases unmatched. The V gene's germline CDR1 is SGHVS and CDR2 FQNEAQ. CDR3 sequence (DNA): TGTGCCAGCAGCACCGGGACAGGGGTAGGGGATACGCAGTATTTT. This codes for CASSTGTGVGDTQYF.

There are many counts of this clonotype. The chain links TRBV20-1 to TRBJ2-1; D not resolved. This CDR3 region has 14 residues. The germline V and J ends were trimmed by 2 bases and 3 bases, with 11 bases remaining between them. Germline-derived CDR1 and CDR2 are DFQATT and SNEGSKA (reference sequence). The DNA of the CDR3 is TGCAGTGCTAGAAATAGGGTTGGCTACAATGAGCAGTTCTTC. Translated: CSARNRVGYNEQFF.

This chain uses TRBV19 with TRBJ2-4, with D tentatively TRBD2 (6 bases). V was cut by 9 bases and J by 0 bases, with 18 bases left in between. Germline V gene lookup returns CDR1 LNHDA and CDR2 SQIVND (reference sequence). This CDR3 region has 16 residues. CDR3 DNA: TGTGCCAGCCACCCTGGGGGACTGATAGCCAAAAACATTCAGTACTTC. Encoded protein: CASHPGGLIAKNIQYF. Complete variable domain (other parts from reference TRBV19 and TRBJ2-4): DGGITQSPKYLFRKEGQNVTLSCEQNLNHDAMYWYRQDPGQGLRLIYYSQIVNDFQKGDIAEGYSVSREKKESFPLTVTSAQKNPTAFYLCASHPGGLIAKNIQYFGAGTRLSVL.